Presented here are 8 T cell receptor beta chains from one specimen sequenced in a study of T cells in Graves' hyperthyroidism and ophthalmopathy. The source material, RNA transcripts, was used to amplify TCR beta CDR3 regions. Carried out on the TCR CDR3, a first-round RT-PCR used the HTBI primer set. MiXCR was run by TCRdb on the multiplex PCR reads, yielding one entry per CDR3 protein. This sample has over 150,000 distinct CDR3 sequences; around a sixth occur once, and the top ten carry roughly 50%. The sequenced sample was blood. The receptors stem from a woman between 50 and 59 years old with Graves' hyperthyroidism.

The gene calls are TRBV7-2 and TRBJ1-1; D gene uncertain. The CDR3 extends over 18 amino acids. The V gene lost 5 bases and the J gene lost 5 bases, with 27 bases spanning the gap. Germline CDR1 is SGHTA and CDR2 is FQGNSA. In nucleotides, the CDR3 is TGTGCCAGCAGCGCCCGGGTATCGGACCTTCATCCGTGGACTGAAGCTTTCTTT. It specifies CASSARVSDLHPWTEAFF. Variable domain in full (rest from reference TRBV7-2 and TRBJ1-1): GAGVSQSPSNKVTEKGKDVELRCDPISGHTALYWYRQSLGQGLEFLIYFQGNSAPDKSGLPSDRFSAERTGGSVSTLTIQRTQQEDSAVYLCASSARVSDLHPWTEAFFGQGTRLTVV.

This rearrangement joins TRBV30 to TRBJ2-7, with TRBD2 identical over 11 bases. With 0 bases clipped from V and 2 bases from J, the junction kept 0 bases outside the gene matches. CDR1 is GTSNPN and CDR2 is SVGIG in the germline V gene (reference sequence). This CDR3 is 14 amino acids long. As DNA, the CDR3 is TGTGCCTGGAGTGTGACTAGCGGGGCCTACGAGCAGTACTTC. It encodes CAWSVTSGAYEQYF.

This clonotype was seen a handful of times. The V call is TRBV14, the J call TRBJ1-2; D uncertain. CDR3 length equals 15 residues. The ends were cut back, 2 bases at V and 8 bases at J, with 18 bases in the middle. Germline CDR1 reads SGHDN; CDR2 reads FVKESK. CDR3 protein: CASSQSRLAVTGYTF. DNA of the CDR3: TGTGCCAGCAGCCAATCCAGGCTGGCAGTTACCGGCTACACCTTC. The full variable domain, in which reference TRBV14 and TRBJ1-2 provide the parts outside the CDR3, is EAGVTQFPSHSVIEKGQTVTLRCDPISGHDNLYWYRRVMGKEIKFLLHFVKESKQDESGMPNNRFLAERTGGTYSTLKVQPAELEDSGVYFCASSQSRLAVTGYTFGSGTRLTVV.

This clonotype was seen repeatedly, ten times or more. The chain recombines TRBV13 with TRBJ2-7, with D maybe TRBD2 (6 bases). CDR3 length: 14 amino acids. Germline loops: CDR1 PRHDT, CDR2 FYEKMQ (reference sequence). The germline V and J ends were trimmed by 5 bases and 2 bases, with 13 bases remaining between them. Here the CDR3 reads CASSVGLEPYEQYF. CDR3 nucleotides: TGTGCCAGCAGCGTGGGACTCGAGCCCTACGAGCAGTACTTC.

The gene calls are TRBV5-1 and TRBJ2-3; no reliable D call. V lost 4 bases and J 6 bases, leaving 9 bases between the germline ends. Germline V gene sequence: CDR1 SGHRS, CDR2 YFSETQ. This CDR3 has 12 residues. CDR3 DNA: TGCGCCAGCAGCCGCCAACGTGATACGCAGTATTTT. Encoded protein: CASSRQRDTQYF. The full variable domain, with the rest looked up from reference TRBV5-1 and TRBJ2-3, is KAGVTQTPRYLIKTRGQQVTLSCSPISGHRSVSWYQQTPGQGLQFLFEYFSETQRNKGNFPGRFSGRQFSNSRSEMNVSTLELGDSALYLCASSRQRDTQYFGPGTRLTVL.

The chain employs TRBV27 and TRBJ1-2; no clear D. V gave up 6 bases and J gave up 3 bases, with 11 bases separating them. Germline assignment: CDR1 MNHEY and CDR2 SMNVEV (reference sequence). CDR3 length: 13 amino acids. The CDR3 DNA is TGTGCCAGCAGAGACGGACTCGACTATGGCTACACCTTC. Protein: CASRDGLDYGYTF.

This clonotype was observed a few times. The chain is built from TRBV28 and TRBJ1-5; perhaps TRBD1 as D (6 bases). CDR1 and CDR2 (germline): MDHEN, SYDVKM. The CDR3 is made up of 19 amino acids. Trimming took 1 base from V and 1 from J, leaving 20 bases between them. In nucleotides, the CDR3 is TGTGCCAGCAGTTTATCTCGGCGACAGGCCGGATTAAGCAATCAGCCCCAGCATTTT. This translates into CASSLSRRQAGLSNQPQHF.

This clonotype was picked up many times. The chain recombines TRBV7-9 with TRBJ1-1; D is unclear. The CDR3 runs 11 residues. V gave up 3 bases and J gave up 8 bases, with 7 bases separating them. The germline CDR1 and CDR2 sequences are SEHNR and FQNEAQ (reference sequence). The CDR3 spells CASSLFEEAFF. CDR3 coding DNA: TGTGCCAGCAGCTTGTTCGAGGAAGCTTTCTTT.